These 19 T cell receptor beta chains came from one sample sequenced in a study of Ad26.COV2.S vaccination and SARS-CoV-2 variants. As for treatment: around 19 received Ad26.COV2.S at low or high dose, single or two shots; several received placebo; per-sample allocation not given. After the first vaccine or placebo injection, samples were drawn on day 63. Assay: immunoSEQ multiplex PCR; the TCRdb copy retains only in-frame clones and omits some. The sample includes a few hundred thousand clones, over 75% of them seen just once. Here the sequenced sample was peripheral blood, taken in a trial of Ad26.COV2.S vaccine versus placebo. These receptors originate from a person aged 18 to 65 who received the Ad26.COV2.S COVID-19 vaccine or a placebo.

The DNA for the CDR3 is TGTGCCAGCAGCCTCTCCGCTGAAGCTTTCTTT. As protein: CASSLSAEAFF. This chain uses TRBV3-1 (or the pseudogene TRBV3-2) with TRBJ1-1, with unresolved D. CDR3 length: 11 residues. CDR1 and CDR2 (germline): LGHDT, YNNKEL (reference sequence). Trimming stripped 4 bases from V and 6 bases from J, with 6 bases between.

This clone was recorded a few times. The CDR3 coding sequence is TGTGCCAGCAGGGACAGGGGGCAGGGTTCACCCCTCCACTTT. Translation gives CASRDRGQGSPLHF. This chain links TRBV6-5 with TRBJ1-6; 11 bases fit TRBD1. V was clipped by 6 bases and J by 9 bases; unmatched bases: 4. CDR1 is MNHEY and CDR2 is SVGAGI in the germline V gene. This CDR3 has 14 residues.

The chain recombines TRBV5-1 with TRBJ2-4, with TRBD2 as a possible D gene (5 bases). This CDR3 is built from 15 residues. The V end was cut by 4 bases, the J end by 3 bases, with 14 bases between. Germline CDR1 is SGHRS and CDR2 is YFSETQ. The CDR3: CASSPAGLVKNIQYF. The DNA for the CDR3 is TGCGCCAGCAGCCCGGCGGGTCTGGTCAAAAACATTCAGTACTTC.

This chain connects TRBV27 to TRBJ2-1; TRBD1 or TRBD2 may be the D gene (5 bases each). Per the germline V gene, CDR1 is MNHEY and CDR2 is SMNVEV (reference sequence). V was pared by 10 bases and J by 5 bases, with 15 bases between. This CDR3 spans 13 amino acids. CDR3 region: CAISRDPNNEQFF. The DNA of the CDR3 is TGTGCCATCTCCCGGGACCCAAACAATGAGCAGTTCTTC.

On this clone itself: The sample holds other DNA sequences that translate to the same CDR3. The rearrangement links TRBV6-5 to TRBJ2-2; 8 bases fit TRBD2. The germline CDR1 and CDR2 sequences are MNHEY and SVGAGI. This CDR3 comprises 16 residues. Trimming at V came to 4 bases and at J to 5 bases, leaving 9 bases not matched to a gene. Here the CDR3 reads CASSFSSGGRTGELFF. In DNA form, the CDR3 reads TGTGCCAGCAGTTTTTCGAGCGGCGGGAGGACCGGGGAGCTGTTTTTT.

J is TRBJ1-2 and V is TRBV12-3 or TRBV12-4; 10 positions agree with TRBD1. Trimming removed 6 bases from V and 11 bases from J; junction bases left unmatched: 9. The length of the CDR3 is 13 residues. CDR3 coding DNA: TGTGCCAGCAGAGCGGGACAGGGGATTCTGTACACCTTC. The encoded protein is CASRAGQGILYTF.

CDR3 protein: CATVKRGGGEQYF. DNA for the CDR3: TGTGCCACCGTTAAGCGAGGGGGGGGCGAGCAGTACTTC. The chain employs TRBV19 and TRBJ2-7; D may be TRBD2 (7 bases). Trimming removed 10 bases at V and 6 bases at J, with 19 bases between. The germline gives CDR1 LNHDA, CDR2 SQIVND (reference sequence). CDR3 length: 13 residues.

This clone was counted only a few times. This chain joins TRBV7-9 and TRBJ1-4, with no clear D. Germline V gives CDR1 SEHNR, CDR2 FQNEAQ (reference sequence). Trimming left V 7 bases short and J 8 bases short, with 20 bases between. This CDR3 contains 15 residues. The CDR3 protein is CASTIARSAGEKLFF. The CDR3 region has the DNA TGTGCCAGCACCATCGCGCGCAGCGCGGGAGAAAAACTGTTTTTT.

CDR3 sequence reads: CASSERDYGYGYTF. The CDR3 DNA reads as TGTGCCAGCAGTGAGAGAGACTACGGCTATGGCTACACCTTC. The gene calls are TRBV2 and TRBJ1-2; D unclear. Germline values: CDR1 SNHLY, CDR2 FYNNEI. The CDR3 runs 14 residues. V was clipped by 3 bases and J by 4 bases, with 12 bases between them.

The rearrangement joins TRBV7-2 to TRBJ2-5, with TRBD2 matching 13 bases. The CDR3 spans 15 residues. After removal of 8 bases from V and 5 bases from J, the junction contained 8 bases not matched to a gene. Germline V gives CDR1 SGHTA, CDR2 FQGNSA. The CDR3 nucleotides are TGTGCCAGCGCTAAGCAACTAGCGGGGGGGGAGACCCAGTACTTC. This gives the protein CASAKQLAGGETQYF. The whole variable domain, remainder taken from reference TRBV7-2 and TRBJ2-5, is GAGVSQSPSNKVTEKGKDVELRCDPISGHTALYWYRQSLGQGLEFLIYFQGNSAPDKSGLPSDRFSAERTGGSVSTLTIQRTQQEDSAVYLCASAKQLAGGETQYFGPGTRLLVL.

The chain is built from TRBV28 and TRBJ2-3; D assignment may be TRBD1 or TRBD2 (5 bases each). The CDR3 contains 16 residues. Germline lookup yields CDR1 MDHEN and CDR2 SYDVKM. Trimming took off 6 bases at V and 1 base at J, with 17 bases between the two ends. The CDR3 protein is CASSLFRDLGTDTQYF. The CDR3 nucleotides read TGTGCCAGCAGCCTATTCCGGGACCTCGGCACAGATACGCAGTATTTT.

The chain is built from TRBV7-3 and TRBJ1-4; possible D gene TRBD1, 5 bases. The germline V gene has CDR1 SGHTA and CDR2 FQGTGA. V was trimmed by 10 bases and J by 7 bases, leaving 16 bases between them. The CDR3 contains 13 residues. In DNA, the CDR3 is TGTGCCATACCGACAGTCGGACCTGAAAAACTGTTTTTT. It encodes CAIPTVGPEKLFF.

In its sample, this clone was seen once. The chain carries TRBV7-2 and TRBJ2-1; 8 bases are shared with TRBD1. Germline-derived CDR1 and CDR2 are SGHTA and FQGNSA. J was trimmed by 4 bases and V by 1 base; bases with no gene match: 3. The CDR3 totals 15 residues. For the CDR3, the DNA is TGTGCCAGCAGCTTAGTTGGACAGGGTTACAATGAGCAGTTCTTC. The encoded protein is CASSLVGQGYNEQFF.

The chain employs TRBV19 and TRBJ1-2, with TRBD1 identical over 8 bases. The V gene end was trimmed by 6 bases and the J gene end by 7 bases; junction bases not matched to a gene: 7. CDR1 and CDR2 from the germline V gene are LNHDA and SQIVND (reference sequence). The CDR3 spans 13 residues. The CDR3 spells CASSGQGYGGYTF. For the CDR3, the DNA is TGTGCCAGTAGCGGACAGGGATACGGTGGCTACACCTTC.

This chain links TRBV5-5 with TRBJ1-5; D may be TRBD1 (5 bases). V lost 3 bases to trimming and J lost 0 bases, with 7 bases between them. Germline V gene data show CDR1 as SGHKS and CDR2 as YYEKEE (reference sequence). CDR3 length: 14 residues. The CDR3 is CASSWDRSNQPQHF. CDR3 nucleotides: TGTGCCAGCAGCTGGGACCGTAGCAATCAGCCCCAGCATTTT.

The chain carries TRBV7-2 and TRBJ1-1; no clear D. Germline values: CDR1 SGHTA, CDR2 FQGNSA. V was clipped by 7 bases and J by 4 bases, with 13 bases between them. The length of the CDR3 is 13 residues. This chain's CDR3 is CASTWAKGTEAFF. The CDR3 DNA sequence: TGTGCCAGCACCTGGGCAAAGGGCACTGAAGCTTTCTTT.

The count of this clone is one. The rearrangement links TRBV6-5 to TRBJ2-7; 13 nucleotides agree with TRBD2. The CDR3 has 15 residues. J gave up 7 bases and V 6 bases, and 9 bases lay outside the gene matches. Germline V gene lookup returns CDR1 MNHEY and CDR2 SVGAGI. The CDR3: CASRIPGTSGDEQYF. The CDR3 DNA reads TGTGCCAGCAGAATACCCGGGACTAGCGGGGATGAGCAGTACTTC.

The chain's CDR3 is CATSDSTQGVGGNEQFF. CDR3 coding DNA: TGTGCCACCAGTGATTCCACACAGGGGGTAGGGGGGAATGAGCAGTTCTTC. V and J are TRBV24-1 and TRBJ2-1; TRBD1 agrees at 8 bases. Germline CDR1 reads KGHDR; CDR2 reads SFDVKD. The ends lost 2 bases at V and 7 bases at J; junction bases unmatched: 12. This CDR3 has 17 amino acids.

This clone was counted between two and nine times. V is TRBV3-1 (or the pseudogene TRBV3-2) and J is TRBJ1-3, with D hard to call. V lost 2 bases, J lost 0 bases, and 8 bases lay in between. The CDR3 loop spans 15 amino acids. The germline V gene has CDR1 LGHDT and CDR2 YNNKEL (reference sequence). This CDR3 reads CASSQRSHSGNTIYF. CDR3 bases: TGTGCCAGCAGCCAAAGGTCACACTCTGGAAACACCATATATTTT.